These T cell receptor beta chains were read from a single sample in a study of naive and memory T cell subsets. TCRdb re-derived calls from the UMI-ligation and nested PCR reads in MiXCR, one entry per CDR3 protein. The sample has roughly 92,000 distinct CDR3 sequences, around 11% seen once. Material for sequencing was naive CD4+ T cells from blood. Receptors were obtained from a human donor in good health. Both conserved end residues are part of each CDR3. D genes are given only for firm matches. Size is omitted from some rows. Given values are once, few, many or a class for expanded clones.

v_gene	d_gene	abundance	j_gene	CDR3nt	CDR3aa
TRBV19	TRBD1	.	TRBJ2-1	TGTGCCAGTAGTATATGGGGGACAGGGAACAATGAGCAGTTCTTC	CASSIWGTGNNEQFF
TRBV2	TRBD1	.	TRBJ2-3	TGTGCCAGCACAGGGGGCCCGACGAGTGGTACGCAGTATTTT	CASTGGPTSGTQYF
TRBV12-3/TRBV12-4	TRBD2	few	TRBJ2-1	TGTGCCAGCCGGCTAGCGGGCCCCTACAATGAGCAGTTCTTC	CASRLAGPYNEQFF
TRBV4-3	.	.	TRBJ1-1	TGCGCCAGCAGCCAAGATAGACAGTTTAACACTGAAGCTTTCTTT	CASSQDRQFNTEAFF
TRBV20-1	TRBD2	many	TRBJ2-3	TGCAGTGCTGGACTAGCGCGGACAGATACGCAGTATTTT	CSAGLARTDTQYF
TRBV18	.	.	TRBJ1-4	TGTGCCAGCTCACCCACCGAGACGAAACTGTTTTTT	CASSPTETKLFF
TRBV20-1	.	.	TRBJ2-1	TGCAGTGCTAGTCGGGCAAACAATGAGCAGTTCTTC	CSASRANNEQFF
TRBV2	TRBD2	.	TRBJ2-7	TGTGCCAGCAGGGGGGGGACTAGCGGGATCTTTACCTACGAGCAGTACTTC	CASRGGTSGIFTYEQYF
TRBV20-1	.	many	TRBJ2-2	TGCAGTGCCCCACTAATTGGGGAGCTGTTTTTT	CSAPLIGELFF
TRBV20-1	TRBD1	few	TRBJ1-5	TGCAGTGCTAGAGAATTGGACAGGGGCAATCAGCCCCAGCATTTT	CSARELDRGNQPQHF
TRBV13	TRBD2	few	TRBJ2-7	TGTGCCAGCAGCCGTCGACTAGCGGGGACTCAATACGAGCAGTACTTC	CASSRRLAGTQYEQYF
TRBV11-2	TRBD1	few	TRBJ2-1	TGTGCCAGCAGCTTAGTCTGGGACAGCTCCTACAATGAGCAGTTCTTC	CASSLVWDSSYNEQFF
TRBV6-2/TRBV6-3	.	.	TRBJ1-1	TGTGCCAGCACTTTCCGCGGGTTTACTGAAGCTTTCTTT	CASTFRGFTEAFF
TRBV10-3	.	.	TRBJ1-1	TGTGCCATCAGTGAGTTTAAGGCGAACACTGAAGCTTTCTTT	CAISEFKANTEAFF
TRBV7-2	TRBD2	few	TRBJ2-7	TGTGCCAGCAGCTCCCGGACTAGCAACGAGCAGTACTTC	CASSSRTSNEQYF
TRBV5-6	.	.	TRBJ2-7	TGTGCCAGCTTCCAAAGGACAATGGGATACGAGCAGTACTTC	CASFQRTMGYEQYF
TRBV18	TRBD2	.	TRBJ2-2	TGTGCCAGCTCACTATGGACTAGCGGTAACACCGGGGAGCTGTTTTTT	CASSLWTSGNTGELFF
TRBV3-1	.	many	TRBJ1-6	TGTGCCAGCAGCCACCGGACAGTTTATAATTCACCCCTCCACTTT	CASSHRTVYNSPLHF
TRBV6-5	TRBD1	few	TRBJ2-2	TGTGCCAGCAGTCGGGACAGGGGTTCCACCGGGGAGCTGTTTTTT	CASSRDRGSTGELFF
TRBV6-5	TRBD1	many	TRBJ2-7	TGTGCCAGCAGTTACGTGGGACAGCCTGGGGGTGAGCAGTACTTC	CASSYVGQPGGEQYF
TRBV6-5	TRBD1	many	TRBJ1-5	TGTGCCAGCAGACCGACAGGGAGCAATCAGCCCCAGCATTTT	CASRPTGSNQPQHF
TRBV11-2	.	many	TRBJ2-3	TGTGCCAGCAGCTTAGGGGCAGGGAGGCTAACCGCGCAGTATTTT	CASSLGAGRLTAQYF
TRBV7-3	.	many	TRBJ2-1	TGTGCCAGCAGCTTAAGCGGGTATGAGCAGTTCTTC	CASSLSGYEQFF
TRBV29-1	.	.	TRBJ1-2	TGCAGCGCCACCCGGGGTGGAGGGCTCTCTGGCTACACCTTC	CSATRGGGLSGYTF
TRBV2	.	many	TRBJ2-1	TGTGCCAGCAGTGAATTGCATGATGGCTTCTACAATGAGCAGTTCTTC	CASSELHDGFYNEQFF
TRBV18	.	few	TRBJ1-1	TGTGCCAGCTCACCGGCCGGTTCTGAAGCTTTCTTT	CASSPAGSEAFF
TRBV2	TRBD2	.	TRBJ2-3	TGTGCCAGCAGTAGGGCCGGGACTAGCGGTAACTTTGGTACGCAGTATTTT	CASSRAGTSGNFGTQYF
TRBV18	TRBD2	.	TRBJ2-7	TGTGCCAGCTCACCGGGCGGGGGGGCCGGCGAGCAGTACTTC	CASSPGGGAGEQYF
TRBV12-3/TRBV12-4	TRBD1	many	TRBJ2-1	TGTGCCAGCAGTTTAGGACAGGGCTTGGAGCAGTTCTTC	CASSLGQGLEQFF
TRBV6-5	.	.	TRBJ2-3	TGTGCCAGCAACCCCGGCGGGAGCACAGATACGCAGTATTTT	CASNPGGSTDTQYF
TRBV30	.	few	TRBJ2-5	TGTGCCTGGATGTCTCCCCCCGTTGGGACCCAGTACTTC	CAWMSPPVGTQYF
TRBV12-3/TRBV12-4	.	few	TRBJ2-1	TGTGCCAGCAAGGGGGGCGGTTACAATGAGCAGTTCTTC	CASKGGGYNEQFF